This T cell receptor beta chain derives from a study of T cells after yellow fever vaccination. This clonotype was counted between two and nine times. The germline CDR1 and CDR2 sequences are MNHEY and SVGAGI. The ends lost 3 bases at V and 5 bases at J; junction bases unmatched: 9. This CDR3 is 15 amino acids long. TCRdb re-called the 5' RACE reads with MiXCR, one entry per CDR3 protein. The data show approximately 300,000 distinct CDR3 sequences, approximately 11% seen once. The clonotype was recovered from a man aged 18 to 30 who received the YFV17D yellow fever vaccine. This rearrangement joins TRBV6-5 to TRBJ1-2, with TRBD1 matching over 7 bases. The sequenced sample was CD4+ T cells sorted from PBMCs, obtained 45 days after the yellow fever booster vaccination. CDR3 sequence reads: CASSYPRQGFYGYTF. The CDR3 DNA sequence: TGTGCCAGCAGTTATCCAAGACAGGGCTTTTATGGCTACACCTTC.